This TCR beta chain was captured in a study of blood T cell repertoires in COVID-19. Study-wide background: The analysed material was cDNA or gDNA that came from T cells, B-cell-depleted T cells, or PBMCs.

Enrollees, about 18 to 89 years old, lived in 24 US areas. Cohort allocation depended upon clinical history that participants reported. Recovered status applied to Cohort 3 donors who had two consecutive negative PCRs. It also applied to those with clearance or with symptom resolution. The germline gives CDR1 SGHNT, CDR2 YYREEE (reference sequence). The CDR3 sequence is 15 residues long. The V gene end was trimmed by 2 bases and the J gene end by 2 bases; junction bases not matched to a gene: 3. This table comes from immunoSEQ multiplex PCR, and its TCRdb copy is limited to in-frame clones, with some not included. This table holds some 170,000 clones, around 80% found once.

The chain uses TRBV5-4 and TRBJ2-1; TRBD1 aligns across 8 bases. The sample comprised PBMCs or T cells enriched from blood (not recorded which). The TCR was taken from a man aged 40-49 years who had recovered from COVID-19. CDR3 region: CASSFGQGAYNEQFF. The CDR3 nucleotides are TGTGCCAGCAGCTTCGGACAGGGAGCCTACAATGAGCAGTTCTTC. Filled out from reference TRBV5-4 and TRBJ2-1, the complete variable domain reads ETGVTQSPTHLIKTRGQQVTLRCSSQSGHNTVSWYQQALGQGPQFIFQYYREEENGRGNFPPRFSGLQFPNYSSELNVNALELDDSALYLCASSFGQGAYNEQFFGPGTRLTVL.